This TCR beta chain was retrieved from a study of vaccination and CD4 T cells after COVID-19. Sequencing of the DNA from cultured CD4+ T cells was carried out with the Oncomine TCR Beta short-read assay. Investigators obtained genomic DNA by extraction from cultured CD4+ T cells. TCRdb independently ran MiXCR on the PCR reads; one entry per CDR3 protein. Here the sample spans around 4,000 distinct CDR3 sequences, 29% being singletons. A word on this clonotype: What it recognizes is unknown.

Sample treatment: approximately 9-day PBMC culture with coronavirus spike peptide pools or control peptides (ViraFEST assay). Harvesting of the unexposed donor's CD4+ T cells predated the COVID-19 pandemic (2011-2018). After expanding antigen-specific T cells with peptide pools, ViraFEST sequenced their TCRs. Germline V gene sequence: CDR1 SQVTM, CDR2 ANQGSEA. Trimming removed 7 bases at V and 1 base at J, with 13 bases between. CDR3 length equals 13 residues. Input material: CD4+ T cells from blood, cultured in vitro. V gene TRBV29-1 combines with J gene TRBJ1-1; D might be TRBD1 (5 bases). The receptor was derived from a human donor in good health. The CDR3 DNA follows: TGCAGCGGACGGGAGGGGCCGAACACTGAAGCTTTCTTT. As protein: CSGREGPNTEAFF.